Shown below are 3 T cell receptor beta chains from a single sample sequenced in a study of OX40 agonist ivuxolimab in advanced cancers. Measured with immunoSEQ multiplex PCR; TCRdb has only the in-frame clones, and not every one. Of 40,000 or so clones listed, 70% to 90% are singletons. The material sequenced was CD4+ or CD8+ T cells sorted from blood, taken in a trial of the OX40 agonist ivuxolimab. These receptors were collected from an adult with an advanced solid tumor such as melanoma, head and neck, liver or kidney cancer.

The CDR3 sequence is CASRTSGTDEQYF. In DNA form, the CDR3 reads TGTGCCAGCAGGACTAGCGGGACCGACGAGCAGTACTTC. The chain employs TRBV7-2 and TRBJ2-7; 11 bases are shared with TRBD2. This CDR3 spans 13 amino acids. Germline V gene data show CDR1 as SGHTA and CDR2 as FQGNSA. The J segment lost 5 bases and the V segment lost 6 bases, leaving 3 bases of the junction unmatched.

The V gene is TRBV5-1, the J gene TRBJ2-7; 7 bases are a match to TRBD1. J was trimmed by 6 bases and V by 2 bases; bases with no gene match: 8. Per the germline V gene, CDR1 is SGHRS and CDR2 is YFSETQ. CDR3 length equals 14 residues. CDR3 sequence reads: CASSFGQEHLEQYF. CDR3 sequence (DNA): TGCGCCAGCAGCTTTGGACAGGAGCATCTCGAGCAGTACTTC.

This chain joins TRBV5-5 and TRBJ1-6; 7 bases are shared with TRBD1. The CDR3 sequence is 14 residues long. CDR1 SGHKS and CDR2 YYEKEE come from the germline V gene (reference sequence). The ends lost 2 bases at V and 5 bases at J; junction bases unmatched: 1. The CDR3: CASSLQGHNSPLHF. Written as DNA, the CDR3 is TGTGCCAGCAGCTTACAGGGGCATAATTCACCCCTCCACTTT.